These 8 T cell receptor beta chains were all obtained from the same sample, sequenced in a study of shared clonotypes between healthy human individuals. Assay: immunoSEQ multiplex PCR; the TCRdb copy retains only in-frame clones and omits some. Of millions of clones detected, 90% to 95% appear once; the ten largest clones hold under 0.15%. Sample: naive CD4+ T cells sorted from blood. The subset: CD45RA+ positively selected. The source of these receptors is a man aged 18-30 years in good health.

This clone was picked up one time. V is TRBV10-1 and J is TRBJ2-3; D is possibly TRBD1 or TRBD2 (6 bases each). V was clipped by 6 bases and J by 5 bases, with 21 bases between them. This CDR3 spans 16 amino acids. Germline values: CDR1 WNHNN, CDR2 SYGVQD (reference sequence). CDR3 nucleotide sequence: TGCGCCAGCAGCCCCCAGACTAGGGGGTATGTAGATACGCAGTATTTT. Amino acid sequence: CASSPQTRGYVDTQYF.

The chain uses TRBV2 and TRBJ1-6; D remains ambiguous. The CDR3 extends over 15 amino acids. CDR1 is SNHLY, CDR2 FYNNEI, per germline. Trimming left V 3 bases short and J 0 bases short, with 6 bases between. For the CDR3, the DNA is TGTGCCAGCAGTGATTATCCCTCCTATAATTCACCCCTCCACTTT. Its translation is CASSDYPSYNSPLHF.

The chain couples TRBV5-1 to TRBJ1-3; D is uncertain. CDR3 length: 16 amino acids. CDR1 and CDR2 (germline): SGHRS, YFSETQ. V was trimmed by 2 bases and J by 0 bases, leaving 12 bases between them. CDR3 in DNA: TGCGCCAGCAGCTTTGGCCTGGCAGACTCTGGAAACACCATATATTTT. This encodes CASSFGLADSGNTIYF.

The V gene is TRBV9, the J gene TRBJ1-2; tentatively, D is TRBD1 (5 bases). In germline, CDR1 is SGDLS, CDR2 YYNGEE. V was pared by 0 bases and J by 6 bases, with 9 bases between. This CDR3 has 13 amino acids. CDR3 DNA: TGTGCCAGCAGCGTAGGAGGCAGGGATGGCTACACCTTC. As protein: CASSVGGRDGYTF.

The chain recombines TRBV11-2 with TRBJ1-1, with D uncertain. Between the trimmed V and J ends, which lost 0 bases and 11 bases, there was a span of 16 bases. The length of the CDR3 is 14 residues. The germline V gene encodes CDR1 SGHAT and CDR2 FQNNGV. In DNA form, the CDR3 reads TGTGCCAGCAGCTTAGATCGGTTTGGACCGGGCGCTTTCTTT. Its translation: CASSLDRFGPGAFF. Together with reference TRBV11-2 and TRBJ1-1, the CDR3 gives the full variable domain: EAGVAQSPRYKIIEKRQSVAFWCNPISGHATLYWYQQILGQGPKLLIQFQNNGVVDDSQLPKDRFSAERLKGVDSTLKIQPAKLEDSAVYLCASSLDRFGPGAFFGQGTRLTVV.

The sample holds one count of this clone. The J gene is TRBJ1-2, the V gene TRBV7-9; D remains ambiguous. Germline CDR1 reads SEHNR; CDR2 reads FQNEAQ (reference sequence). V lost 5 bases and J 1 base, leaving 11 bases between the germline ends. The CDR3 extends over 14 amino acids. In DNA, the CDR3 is TGTGCCAGCAGCCCACACGTCGATAACTATGGCTACACCTTC. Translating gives CASSPHVDNYGYTF. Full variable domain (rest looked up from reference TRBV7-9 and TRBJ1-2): DTGVSQNPRHKITKRGQNVTFRCDPISEHNRLYWYRQTLGQGPEFLTYFQNEAQLEKSRLLSDRFSAERPKGSFSTLEIQRTEQGDSAMYLCASSPHVDNYGYTFGSGTRLTVV.

CDR3 protein: CASSSEGLGGYTF. CDR3 in DNA: TGTGCCAGCAGTTCTGAGGGGCTAGGCGGCTACACCTTC. This chain connects TRBV27 to TRBJ1-2; D perhaps matches TRBD1 (5 bases). The germline CDR1 and CDR2 sequences are MNHEY and SMNVEV (reference sequence). Trimming took 4 bases from V and 8 from J, leaving 14 bases between them. The CDR3 runs 13 residues.

The CDR3 protein is CASSLAGQGAWEQYF. The CDR3 coding sequence is TGTGCCAGCAGCTTGGCGGGACAGGGGGCATGGGAGCAGTACTTC. V usage is TRBV5-8 and J usage is TRBJ2-7; 12 bases are shared with TRBD1. The junction had 5 bases not matched to a gene; V was cut back by 0 bases and J by 7 bases. The CDR3 runs to 15 residues. Germline assignment: CDR1 SGHTS and CDR2 YDEGEE. The variable domain in full, completed from reference TRBV5-8 and TRBJ2-7, reads EAGVTQSPTHLIKTRGQQATLRCSPISGHTSVYWYQQALGLGLQFLLWYDEGEERNRGNFPPRFSGRQFPNYSSELNVNALELEDSALYLCASSLAGQGAWEQYFGPGTRLTVT.